This T cell receptor beta chain emerged from a study of blood T cell repertoires in COVID-19. Sequenced by immunoSEQ multiplex PCR; TCRdb stores in-frame clones only, minus some. The sample contains nearly 70,000 clones, approximately 88% of which appear only once. This CDR3 contains 16 residues. Germline trimming cut 2 bases from V and 8 bases from J; bases unmatched to any gene: 14. Germline V gives CDR1 SEHNR, CDR2 FQNEAQ (reference sequence). This chain uses TRBV7-9 with TRBJ1-2; 7 bases map to TRBD1. The TCR sequence derives from a woman aged 70 to 79 with acute or convalescent COVID-19. Sequenced material: peripheral blood. In DNA, the CDR3 is TGTGCCAGCAGCTTACCCTTATTGGTAGGGGGCCGGGGCTACACCTTC. It codes for CASSLPLLVGGRGYTF.